These T cell receptor beta chains were read from a single sample in a study of control samples from healthy donors and cancer patients. Measured with immunoSEQ multiplex PCR; TCRdb has only the in-frame clones, and not every one. Of about 410,000 clones in the sample, around nine tenths were seen once. The material sequenced was PBMCs. The origin of the receptors is a man aged 35 to 55 with head and neck cancer. Both conserved end residues are part of each CDR3. The order of the fields is V gene, clone size, J gene, D gene, CDR3 protein, CDR3 DNA. The D gene is left open where the match is weak. Rows give clone size only sometimes, using once, few, many, or a class for an expanded clone.

V: TRBV3-1/TRBV3-2
size: -
J: TRBJ2-7
D: TRBD2
CDR3: CASSHWTSGTYEQYF
DNA: TGTGCCAGCAGCCACTGGACTAGCGGGACCTACGAGCAGTACTTC

V: TRBV30
size: -
J: TRBJ1-1
D: -
CDR3: CAWSVLSGNTEAFF
DNA: TGTGCCTGGAGTGTATTGTCCGGGAACACTGAAGCTTTCTTT

V: TRBV5-6
size: -
J: TRBJ2-5
D: TRBD2
CDR3: CASSLFGTSGGEEETQYF
DNA: TGTGCCAGCAGCTTGTTTGGGACTAGCGGGGGGGAAGAAGAGACCCAGTACTTC

V: TRBV30
size: -
J: TRBJ1-5
D: -
CDR3: CAWSGVLMDISSNQPQHF
DNA: TGTGCCTGGAGTGGAGTATTGATGGACATCAGTAGCAATCAGCCCCAGCATTTT

V: TRBV28
size: once
J: TRBJ1-1
D: TRBD1
CDR3: CASSFPGRDRRNTEAFF
DNA: TGTGCCAGCAGTTTCCCGGGCCGGGACAGGCGGAACACTGAAGCTTTCTTT

V: TRBV3-1/TRBV3-2
size: -
J: TRBJ1-2
D: TRBD1
CDR3: CASSPQGVSYGYTF
DNA: TGTGCCAGCAGCCCCCAGGGGGTGAGCTATGGCTACACCTTC

V: TRBV7-9
size: -
J: TRBJ2-2
D: -
CDR3: CASSPQRGDTGELFF
DNA: TGTGCCAGCAGCCCCCAGAGAGGTGACACCGGGGAGCTGTTTTTT

V: TRBV6-4
size: once
J: TRBJ2-7
D: TRBD1
CDR3: CASSPLQGAQIGEQYF
DNA: TGTGCCAGCAGCCCATTACAGGGGGCGCAGATCGGCGAGCAGTACTTC

V: TRBV12-3/TRBV12-4
size: -
J: TRBJ1-1
D: -
CDR3: CASTRGEITEAFF
DNA: TGTGCCAGCACCCGAGGGGAAATCACTGAAGCTTTCTTT

V: TRBV28
size: -
J: TRBJ2-5
D: -
CDR3: CAIRGEETQYF
DNA: TGTGCCATCAGAGGGGAAGAGACCCAGTACTTC

V: TRBV5-1
size: -
J: TRBJ2-5
D: TRBD2
CDR3: CASSLGGGGAKETQYF
DNA: TGCGCCAGCAGCTTGGGCGGCGGGGGGGCCAAAGAGACCCAGTACTTC

V: TRBV27
size: -
J: TRBJ2-3
D: TRBD2
CDR3: CASSPLGLAGRGDTQYF
DNA: TGTGCCAGCAGTCCGCTGGGACTAGCGGGGCGGGGAGATACGCAGTATTTT

V: TRBV14
size: -
J: TRBJ2-3
D: -
CDR3: CASSQIGSSTDTQYF
DNA: TGTGCCAGCAGCCAAATCGGATCTAGCACAGATACGCAGTATTTT

V: TRBV9
size: -
J: TRBJ1-1
D: TRBD1
CDR3: CASRGQGAGEAFF
DNA: TGTGCCAGCAGAGGGCAGGGGGCAGGTGAAGCTTTCTTT

V: TRBV4-1
size: -
J: TRBJ1-1
D: -
CDR3: CASSQVLGNTEAFF
DNA: TGCGCCAGCAGCCAAGTACTCGGGAACACTGAAGCTTTCTTT

V: TRBV5-6
size: -
J: TRBJ2-7
D: -
CDR3: CASSFGVAYEQYF
DNA: TGTGCCAGCAGCTTCGGGGTGGCCTACGAGCAGTACTTC

V: TRBV3-1/TRBV3-2
size: -
J: TRBJ2-1
D: -
CDR3: CASNLIPGGNEQFF
DNA: TGTGCCAGCAACCTTATCCCGGGTGGGAATGAGCAGTTCTTC

V: TRBV19
size: once
J: TRBJ1-4
D: TRBD1
CDR3: CASGTDNEKLFF
DNA: TGTGCCAGCGGGACAGATAATGAAAAACTGTTTTTT

V: TRBV5-1
size: -
J: TRBJ1-1
D: TRBD1
CDR3: CASSLDPLRRQGTEAFF
DNA: TGCGCCAGCAGCTTGGATCCGCTGAGGAGACAGGGAACTGAAGCTTTCTTT

V: TRBV30
size: -
J: TRBJ2-1
D: -
CDR3: CAWSGGNYNEQFF
DNA: TGTGCCTGGAGTGGCGGAAACTACAATGAGCAGTTCTTC

V: TRBV5-1
size: -
J: TRBJ2-2
D: TRBD1
CDR3: CASSPRQGVSGELFF
DNA: TGCGCCAGCAGCCCGAGACAGGGTGTGTCCGGGGAGCTGTTTTTT

V: TRBV7-9
size: few
J: TRBJ2-1
D: -
CDR3: CASSSVRRANEQFF
DNA: TGTGCCAGCAGCTCGGTACGGAGGGCCAATGAGCAGTTCTTC

V: TRBV19
size: -
J: TRBJ2-2
D: TRBD1
CDR3: CASSIEQGGHGELFF
DNA: TGTGCCAGTAGTATCGAACAGGGGGGTCACGGGGAGCTGTTTTTT

V: TRBV2
size: -
J: TRBJ2-7
D: TRBD1
CDR3: CASRWTGSGEQYF
DNA: TGTGCCAGCAGATGGACAGGGTCGGGGGAGCAGTACTTC

V: TRBV12-3/TRBV12-4
size: -
J: TRBJ1-2
D: -
CDR3: CASTVGSGYTF
DNA: TGTGCCAGCACCGTAGGGTCTGGCTACACCTTC

V: TRBV7-8
size: once
J: TRBJ2-5
D: -
CDR3: CASSLLSDTSETQYF
DNA: TGTGCCAGCAGCTTACTTTCGGACACATCAGAGACCCAGTACTTC

V: TRBV28
size: -
J: TRBJ1-2
D: TRBD1
CDR3: CATQGTGKGGYTF
DNA: TGTGCCACCCAGGGGACAGGGAAAGGTGGCTACACCTTC

V: TRBV30
size: -
J: TRBJ2-1
D: -
CDR3: CAWSNGRGIRNEQFF
DNA: TGTGCCTGGAGCAACGGACGGGGTATACGCAATGAGCAGTTCTTC

V: TRBV19
size: -
J: TRBJ1-1
D: -
CDR3: CASSIWSMGEAFF
DNA: TGTGCCAGTAGTATTTGGTCGATGGGTGAAGCTTTCTTT

V: TRBV11-3
size: once
J: TRBJ2-1
D: -
CDR3: CASSLGIGGEEGQFF
DNA: TGTGCCAGCAGCTTAGGGATTGGAGGGGAAGAGGGGCAGTTCTTC

V: TRBV6-5
size: -
J: TRBJ2-5
D: -
CDR3: CASSYGETQYF
DNA: TGTGCCAGCAGCTACGGAGAGACCCAGTACTTC

V: TRBV6-5
size: -
J: TRBJ1-3
D: TRBD1
CDR3: CASRETGDGNTIYF
DNA: TGTGCCAGCAGGGAGACAGGGGATGGAAACACCATATATTTT

V: TRBV6-5
size: -
J: TRBJ1-2
D: -
CDR3: CASRPEGAIRGYTF
DNA: TGTGCCAGCAGGCCCGAAGGAGCGATCCGTGGCTACACCTTC

V: TRBV14
size: -
J: TRBJ2-5
D: -
CDR3: CASSFAQGETQYF
DNA: TGTGCCAGCAGCTTCGCACAAGGAGAGACCCAGTACTTC

V: TRBV28
size: -
J: TRBJ1-5
D: -
CDR3: CASSNRGGQPQHF
DNA: TGTGCCAGCAGTAACCGGGGGGGTCAGCCCCAGCATTTT

V: TRBV14
size: once
J: TRBJ2-7
D: -
CDR3: CASSLVGYEQYF
DNA: TGTGCCAGCAGCCTGGTGGGCTACGAGCAGTACTTC

V: TRBV15
size: once
J: TRBJ1-1
D: -
CDR3: CATSPTLQGPSNTEAFF
DNA: TGTGCCACCAGCCCTACCCTACAGGGCCCGTCTAACACTGAAGCTTTCTTT

V: TRBV19
size: -
J: TRBJ2-5
D: TRBD2
CDR3: CASSIMLAAQETQYF
DNA: TGTGCCAGTAGTATAATGCTAGCGGCCCAAGAGACCCAGTACTTC

V: TRBV6-2/TRBV6-3
size: -
J: TRBJ2-2
D: -
CDR3: CASSTPTDLDTGELFF
DNA: TGTGCCAGCAGTACCCCCACAGACTTAGACACCGGGGAGCTGTTTTTT

V: TRBV6-5
size: -
J: TRBJ1-1
D: -
CDR3: CASSYDYRAKNTEAFF
DNA: TGTGCCAGCAGTTACGACTACAGGGCCAAGAACACTGAAGCTTTCTTT

V: TRBV11-2
size: -
J: TRBJ2-7
D: -
CDR3: CASSPRALSSYEQYF
DNA: TGTGCCAGCAGCCCACGGGCCCTAAGCTCCTACGAGCAGTACTTC

V: TRBV7-9
size: -
J: TRBJ2-7
D: -
CDR3: CASSFRGDGYEQYF
DNA: TGTGCCAGCAGCTTCAGGGGGGATGGCTACGAGCAGTACTTC

V: TRBV6-5
size: -
J: TRBJ1-6
D: -
CDR3: CASTRMWRSPLHF
DNA: TGTGCCAGCACTCGGATGTGGCGTTCACCCCTCCACTTT

V: TRBV27
size: -
J: TRBJ1-2
D: -
CDR3: CASGELGQSYGYTF
DNA: TGTGCCAGCGGCGAACTCGGACAGTCATATGGCTACACCTTC

V: TRBV10-3
size: -
J: TRBJ1-1
D: -
CDR3: CAIRALDTEAFF
DNA: TGTGCCATCAGGGCTCTGGACACTGAAGCTTTCTTT